Sequencing of this TCR beta chain was carried out in a study of blood T cell repertoires in COVID-19. Here immunoSEQ multiplex PCR was the method, and the copy in TCRdb shows in-frame clones only, minus some. The sample includes some 90,000 clones, roughly 83% of them seen just once. This clonotype was sampled from a human donor in a cohort sampled during active COVID-19. Sequences were obtained from peripheral blood.

The CDR3: CASSTTGNTEAFF. The CDR3 nucleotides read TGTGCCAGCAGCACGACTGGGAACACTGAAGCTTTCTTT. This sequence joins TRBV7-9 and TRBJ1-1; no firm D call. Germline V CDR1 and CDR2: SEHNR, FQNEAQ (reference sequence). CDR3 length: 13 amino acids. V was shortened by 5 bases and J by 1 base, with 8 bases between the two germline ends. Based on the CDR3 plus reference TRBV7-9 and TRBJ1-1, the full variable domain is DTGVSQNPRHKITKRGQNVTFRCDPISEHNRLYWYRQTLGQGPEFLTYFQNEAQLEKSRLLSDRFSAERPKGSFSTLEIQRTEQGDSAMYLCASSTTGNTEAFFGQGTRLTVV.